This TCR beta chain derives from a study of blood T cells in healthy people across ages. Whole-study results and caveats: Naive CD4+ cell counts and diversity both ran higher in long-lived than in aged donors.

A second about 7 to 12 cycle PCR used barcoded and J-beta primers. Every molecule of cDNA carried a tag from a template-switch adaptor with 12 random nucleotides. TCRdb reprocessed the 5' RACE reads via MiXCR and lists one record per CDR3 protein. Here the sample spans almost 800,000 distinct CDR3 sequences, 55% to 70% being singletons. Individuals who donated were healthy Caucasians from Russia aged about 6 to 90. Per germline, CDR1 SNHLY and CDR2 FYNNEI. The V gene lost 7 bases and the J gene lost 9 bases, with 10 bases spanning the gap. The length of the CDR3 is 11 residues. Comments on this clonotype: Its specificity is not known.

The sample comprised blood. V usage is TRBV2 and J usage is TRBJ2-1, with D possibly TRBD2 on 5 matching bases. The clonotype comes from a man aged 30-40 years in good health. The CDR3 sequence: CASTDSLEQFF. DNA of the CDR3: TGTGCCAGCACGGACTCCCTTGAGCAGTTCTTC.